The 24 T cell receptor beta chains below come from one sample, sequenced in a study of blood T cell repertoires in COVID-19 (TCRdb year 2020). The library was prepared using the immunoSEQ multiplex PCR assay. In its TCRdb copy, this immuneACCESS table keeps in-frame sequences only and misses some clones. Where compared with another copy, unresolved V genes explain less than half of these, and the others have no known cause. Here the sample has under 250,000 clones; around nine tenths occur a single time. The top ten constitute around 17% of the sample. The sequencing sample was made of peripheral blood. Receptors originate from a man aged 45 to 65 with COVID-19, enrolled during active disease.

The chain has TRBV5-1 and TRBJ1-1; possible D gene TRBD1, 5 bases. Trimming stripped 4 bases from V and 4 bases from J, with 20 bases between. Germline assignment: CDR1 SGHRS and CDR2 YFSETQ. This CDR3 region has 16 residues. The CDR3, as DNA: TGCGCCAGCAGCCTTAAGTCGGGCAGGGCCTTCACTGAAGCTTTCTTT. This gives the protein CASSLKSGRAFTEAFF.

V and J are TRBV30 and TRBJ1-2; weak D call: TRBD1 (5 bases). This CDR3 has 15 amino acids. Between the trimmed V and J ends, which lost 0 bases and 2 bases, there was a span of 13 bases. Per germline, CDR1 GTSNPN and CDR2 SVGIG (reference sequence). The CDR3, as DNA: TGTGCCTGGAGTGTATGGGGTGGGGGGAACTATGGCTACACCTTC. Encoded protein: CAWSVWGGGNYGYTF.

The chain employs TRBV5-4 and TRBJ2-7; D is unclear. V lost 4 bases and J lost 0, with 14 bases in between. The CDR3 covers 15 residues. The germline V gene has CDR1 SGHNT and CDR2 YYREEE (reference sequence). In DNA form, the CDR3 reads TGTGCCAGCAGCGCCGGAACAGCAAGCTCCTACGAGCAGTACTTC. Its translation: CASSAGTASSYEQYF.

The chain joins TRBV19 to TRBJ2-7, with D maybe TRBD2 (5 bases). Per the germline V gene, CDR1 is LNHDA and CDR2 is SQIVND (reference sequence). This CDR3 contains 15 residues. V dropped 4 bases and J dropped 5 bases, with 18 bases sitting between them. In DNA, the CDR3 is TGTGCCAGTAGTAGCCGCGGGTCGGTTCATGACGAGCAGTACTTC. Translated: CASSSRGSVHDEQYF.

The rearrangement links TRBV7-2 to TRBJ2-7; 9 bases fit TRBD2. After removal of 5 bases from V and 2 bases from J, the junction contained 7 bases not matched to a gene. The CDR3 sequence is 15 residues long. Per the germline V gene, CDR1 is SGHTA and CDR2 is FQGNSA. As DNA, the CDR3 is TGTGCCAGCAGCCCAGCGGCGGGAGGGCCCTACGAGCAGTACTTC. Translating it yields CASSPAAGGPYEQYF.

The gene calls are TRBV29-1 and TRBJ1-1, with 9 positions matching TRBD1. V was clipped by 4 bases and J by 10 bases; unmatched bases: 10. Looked up from germline, CDR1 is SQVTM and CDR2 is ANQGSEA. The CDR3 contains 13 residues. The CDR3 DNA follows: TGCAGCGTTGGAGGGACAGGGCCAGGGGTAGCTTTCTTT. Amino acid sequence: CSVGGTGPGVAFF. Supplemented by reference TRBV29-1 and TRBJ1-1, the full variable domain reads SAVISQKPSRDICQRGTSLTIQCQVDSQVTMMFWYRQQPGQSLTLIATANQGSEATYESGFVIDKFPISRPNLTFSTLTVSNMSPEDSSIYLCSVGGTGPGVAFFGQGTRLTVV.

The V call is TRBV18, the J call TRBJ2-1, with D perhaps matching TRBD2 (6 bases). V was shortened by 2 bases and J by 3 bases, with 14 bases between the two germline ends. This CDR3 is 16 amino acids long. Germline V gene data show CDR1 as KGHSH and CDR2 as LQKENI. This chain's CDR3 is CASSPYPGDLYNEQFF. The CDR3, as DNA: TGTGCCAGCTCACCATACCCGGGAGATCTCTACAATGAGCAGTTCTTC.

This clone has just a few counts. The chain employs TRBV7-3 and TRBJ2-7; 9 bases fit TRBD2. From germline, CDR1 is SGHTA and CDR2 FQGTGA. CDR3 length: 14 amino acids. V gave up 5 bases and J gave up 2 bases; unmatched junction bases: 4. The CDR3 loop is CASSLSGGAYEQYF. The CDR3 bases are TGTGCCAGCAGCCTTAGCGGGGGAGCCTACGAGCAGTACTTC.

The V and J genes are TRBV29-1 and TRBJ2-5; D possibly corresponds to TRBD2 (5 bases). Looked up from germline, CDR1 is SQVTM and CDR2 is ANQGSEA. CDR3 length: 13 amino acids. V was cut by 2 bases and J by 5 bases, with 12 bases left in between. This chain's CDR3 is CSVERGLRETQYF. Here the CDR3 DNA reads TGCAGCGTTGAAAGAGGGTTGCGGGAGACCCAGTACTTC.

V and J are TRBV10-1 and TRBJ2-7; 11 bases align to TRBD2. The V segment lost 3 bases and the J segment 4 bases; nucleotides outside the gene matches: 11. The CDR3 sequence is 17 residues long. Germline CDR1 reads WNHNN; CDR2 reads SYGVQD (reference sequence). This CDR3 is CASSDQGLAGGNYEQYF. CDR3 nucleotides: TGCGCCAGCAGTGATCAGGGGTTAGCGGGGGGGAATTACGAGCAGTACTTC.

The chain links TRBV6-2 or TRBV6-3 to TRBJ1-1; D remains unclear. The CDR3 spans 15 residues. Germline V gene lookup returns CDR1 MNHEY and CDR2 SVGEGT. The V end lost 2 bases, the J end lost 5 bases, and 15 bases lay between the germline ends. The CDR3 DNA is TGTGCCAGCAGTTACGCCCCCGGCTCGGGGACTGAAGCTTTCTTT. This sequence encodes CASSYAPGSGTEAFF.

The table lists this clone with a count of one. The CDR3 spells CASTLSGGQSEQYF. The CDR3, as DNA: TGTGCCAGCACCTTGTCTGGCGGGCAGAGCGAGCAGTACTTC. This rearrangement joins TRBV11-2 to TRBJ2-7; D perhaps matches TRBD2 (5 bases). This CDR3 has 14 amino acids. Germline V gene sequence: CDR1 SGHAT, CDR2 FQNNGV. Trimming stripped 7 bases from V and 6 bases from J, with 19 bases between. The full variable domain, with the rest looked up from reference TRBV11-2 and TRBJ2-7, is EAGVAQSPRYKIIEKRQSVAFWCNPISGHATLYWYQQILGQGPKLLIQFQNNGVVDDSQLPKDRFSAERLKGVDSTLKIQPAKLEDSAVYLCASTLSGGQSEQYFGPGTRLTVT.

The rearrangement uses TRBV27 and TRBJ2-6; 8 bases fit TRBD1. This CDR3 has 20 amino acids. V shed 0 bases and J 0 bases; nucleotides not matched to a gene: 10. CDR1 MNHEY and CDR2 SMNVEV come from the germline V gene (reference sequence). Written as DNA, the CDR3 is TGTGCCAGCAGTTTATCCAGGTCAGGGGGCGTGGGCTCTGGGGCCAACGTCCTGACTTTC. As protein: CASSLSRSGGVGSGANVLTF.

The rearrangement links TRBV6-1 to TRBJ2-3; TRBD2 matches 9 bases. Trimming at V came to 0 bases and at J to 3 bases, leaving 16 bases not matched to a gene. The CDR3 has 20 amino acids. CDR1 and CDR2 from the germline V gene are MNHNS and SASEGT. CDR3: CASSEAVAGSSGSRTDTQYF. The DNA of the CDR3 is TGTGCCAGCAGTGAAGCGGTCGCCGGGAGTAGCGGGAGTCGTACAGATACGCAGTATTTT.

The rearrangement links TRBV27 to TRBJ2-3; 11 bases map to TRBD2. Germline CDR1 MNHEY, CDR2 SMNVEV (reference sequence). This CDR3 is 15 amino acids long. V lost 2 bases, J lost 5 bases, and 3 bases stayed unmatched. In nucleotides, the CDR3 is TGTGCCAGCAGTTTAGGCCTAGCGGGGGGAGATACGCAGTATTTT. Translating it yields CASSLGLAGGDTQYF.

This clone was seen more than once but under ten times. The chain carries TRBV20-1 and TRBJ2-7; 7 bases agree with TRBD2. Germline V CDR1 and CDR2: DFQATT, SNEGSKA (reference sequence). The CDR3 sequence is 10 residues long. V lost 4 bases, J lost 12 bases, and 6 bases stayed unmatched. The CDR3 nucleotides read TGCAGTGCTATAGCGGGCCTACCGTACTTC. The encoded protein is CSAIAGLPYF.

A few counts support this clone. V and J are TRBV29-1 and TRBJ2-1; maybe TRBD1 (7 bases). Germline lookup yields CDR1 SQVTM and CDR2 ANQGSEA. CDR3 size: 17 residues. With 4 bases removed from V and 2 bases from J, the gap between germline ends came to 21 bases. The CDR3 loop is CSVGGTATTYTYNEQFF. CDR3 nucleotide sequence: TGCAGCGTTGGCGGGACAGCGACAACTTACACCTACAATGAGCAGTTCTTC.

The V and J genes are TRBV25-1 and TRBJ1-5, with a possible D match to TRBD1 (5 bases). In germline, CDR1 is MGHDK, CDR2 SYGVNS. V lost 2 bases and J lost 0, with 14 bases in between. CDR3 size: 17 residues. CDR3 sequence: CASSEASGGVSNQPQHF. The CDR3 DNA reads TGTGCCAGCAGTGAAGCTTCCGGAGGGGTTAGCAATCAGCCCCAGCATTTT.

This chain connects TRBV28 to TRBJ2-1, with TRBD2 identical over 13 bases. CDR1 is MDHEN and CDR2 is SYDVKM in the germline V gene. This CDR3 has 15 residues. Trimming at V came to 2 bases and at J to 9 bases, leaving 4 bases not matched to a gene. This chain's CDR3 is CASSLGTSGIVEQFF. CDR3 sequence (DNA): TGTGCCAGCAGTTTAGGGACTAGCGGGATCGTTGAGCAGTTCTTC.

A remark on this clone: Compared with germline, one end of the junction differs, possibly owing to a read error. V is TRBV6-6 and J is TRBJ2-5; TRBD2 matches 13 bases. The CDR3 consists of 16 residues. The V gene's germline CDR1 is MNHNY and CDR2 SVGAGI (reference sequence). CDR3: CASSLGLAGVQETLDF. CDR3 nucleotides: TGTGCCAGCAGCCTTGGACTAGCGGGGGTCCAAGAGACCCTAGACTTC.

This chain's CDR3 is CASRWGEAEAFF. CDR3 sequence (DNA): TGTGCCAGCAGGTGGGGAGAAGCTGAAGCTTTCTTT. The gene calls are TRBV7-9 and TRBJ1-1; D gene uncertain. The germline V and J ends were trimmed by 6 bases and 6 bases, with 11 bases remaining between them. Looked up from germline, CDR1 is SEHNR and CDR2 is FQNEAQ (reference sequence). CDR3 length: 12 amino acids.

V gene TRBV12-3 or TRBV12-4 combines with J gene TRBJ1-2, with D possibly TRBD1 on 6 matching bases. The CDR3 loop spans 13 amino acids. Trimming stripped 2 bases from V and 8 bases from J, with 12 bases between. The CDR3 loop reads CASSLRQGKGYTF. Here the CDR3 DNA reads TGTGCCAGCAGTTTAAGGCAGGGGAAAGGCTACACCTTC.

The chain links TRBV6-5 to TRBJ2-1; possibly TRBD2 for D (5 bases). Germline CDR1 reads MNHEY; CDR2 reads SVGAGI. CDR3 length: 13 amino acids. Trimming cost V 7 bases and J 9 bases, with 16 bases left between them. CDR3 bases: TGTGCCAGCACCGAAACTAGTTTTGGTGAGCAGTTCTTC. Translated, it gives CASTETSFGEQFF.

The chain couples TRBV11-2 to TRBJ2-1; 13 positions agree with TRBD2. V dropped 3 bases and J dropped 0; count of bases not matched to a gene: 8. Germline V lookup: CDR1 SGHAT, CDR2 FQNNGV. This CDR3 has 19 amino acids. In nucleotides, the CDR3 is TGTGCCAGCAGCTTCACGGGACTAGCGGGAATGCGCTCCTACAATGAGCAGTTCTTC. This gives the protein CASSFTGLAGMRSYNEQFF.